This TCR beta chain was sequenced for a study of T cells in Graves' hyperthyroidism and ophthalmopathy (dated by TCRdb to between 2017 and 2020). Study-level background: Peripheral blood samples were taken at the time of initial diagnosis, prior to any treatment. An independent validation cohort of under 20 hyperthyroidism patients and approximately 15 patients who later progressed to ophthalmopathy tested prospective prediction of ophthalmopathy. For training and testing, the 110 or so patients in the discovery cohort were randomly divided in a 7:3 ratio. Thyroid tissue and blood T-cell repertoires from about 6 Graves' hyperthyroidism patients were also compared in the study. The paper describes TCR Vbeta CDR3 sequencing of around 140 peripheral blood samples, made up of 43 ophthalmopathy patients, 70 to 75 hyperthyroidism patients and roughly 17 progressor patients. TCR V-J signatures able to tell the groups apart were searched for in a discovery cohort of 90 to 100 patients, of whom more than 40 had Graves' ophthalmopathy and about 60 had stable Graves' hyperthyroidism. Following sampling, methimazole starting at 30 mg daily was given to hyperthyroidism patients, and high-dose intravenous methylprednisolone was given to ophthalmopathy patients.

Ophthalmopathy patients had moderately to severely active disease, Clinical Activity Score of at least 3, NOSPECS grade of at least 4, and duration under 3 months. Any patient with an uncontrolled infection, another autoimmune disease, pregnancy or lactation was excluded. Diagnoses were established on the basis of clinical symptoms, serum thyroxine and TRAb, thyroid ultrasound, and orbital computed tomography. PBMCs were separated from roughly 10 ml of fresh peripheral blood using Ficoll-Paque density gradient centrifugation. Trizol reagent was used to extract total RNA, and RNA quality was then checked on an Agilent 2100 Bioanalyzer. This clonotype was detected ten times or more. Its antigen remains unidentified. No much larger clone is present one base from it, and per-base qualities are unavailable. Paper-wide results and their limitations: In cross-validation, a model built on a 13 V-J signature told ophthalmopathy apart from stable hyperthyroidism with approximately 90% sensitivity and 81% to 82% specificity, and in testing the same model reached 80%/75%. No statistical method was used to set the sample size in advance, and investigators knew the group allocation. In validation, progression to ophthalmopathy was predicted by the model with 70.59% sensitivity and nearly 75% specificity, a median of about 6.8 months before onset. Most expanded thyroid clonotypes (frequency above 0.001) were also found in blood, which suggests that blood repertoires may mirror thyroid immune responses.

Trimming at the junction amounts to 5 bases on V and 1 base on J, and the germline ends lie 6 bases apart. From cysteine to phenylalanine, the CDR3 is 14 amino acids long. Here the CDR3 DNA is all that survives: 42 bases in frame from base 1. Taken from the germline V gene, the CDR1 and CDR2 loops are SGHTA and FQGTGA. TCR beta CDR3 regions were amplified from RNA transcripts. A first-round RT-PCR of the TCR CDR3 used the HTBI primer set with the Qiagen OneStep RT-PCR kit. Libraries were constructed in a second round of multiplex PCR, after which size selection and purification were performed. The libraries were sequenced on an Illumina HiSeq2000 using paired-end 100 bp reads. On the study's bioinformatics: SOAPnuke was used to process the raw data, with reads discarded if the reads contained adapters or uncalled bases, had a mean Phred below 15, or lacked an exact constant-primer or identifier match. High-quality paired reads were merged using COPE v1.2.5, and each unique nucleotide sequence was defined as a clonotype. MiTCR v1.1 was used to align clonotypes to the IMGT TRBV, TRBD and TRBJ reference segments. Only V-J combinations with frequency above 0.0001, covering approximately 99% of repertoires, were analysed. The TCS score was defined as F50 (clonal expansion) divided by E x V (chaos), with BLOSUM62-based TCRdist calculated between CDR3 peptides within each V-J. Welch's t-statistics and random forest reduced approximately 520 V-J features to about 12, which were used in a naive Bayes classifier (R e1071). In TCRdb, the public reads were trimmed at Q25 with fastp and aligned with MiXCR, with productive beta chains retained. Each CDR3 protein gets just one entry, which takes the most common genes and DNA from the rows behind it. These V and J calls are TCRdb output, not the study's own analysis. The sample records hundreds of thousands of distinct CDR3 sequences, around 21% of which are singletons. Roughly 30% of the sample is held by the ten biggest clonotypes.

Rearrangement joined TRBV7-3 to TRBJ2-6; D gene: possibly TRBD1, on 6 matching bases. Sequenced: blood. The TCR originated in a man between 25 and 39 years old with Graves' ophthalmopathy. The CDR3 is CASSTGSGANVLTF. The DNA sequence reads TGTGCCAGCAGCACAGGGTCTGGGGCCAACGTCCTGACTTTC.